Listed below are T cell receptor beta chains from one sample, sequenced in a study of regulatory T cells in long-lasting Graves disease. TCRdb re-called the multiplex PCR reads through MiXCR, storing one row per CDR3 protein. The sample includes 400,000 to 500,000 distinct CDR3 sequences, approximately 15% seen only once; the top ten take 7.8%. These data were likewise used in another study, on T cells in Graves' hyperthyroidism and ophthalmopathy.

The sequenced sample was peripheral blood mononuclear cells (PBMCs), obtained at new diagnosis, from a patient treated with antithyroid drugs. All receptors come from a woman aged 40-49 years with Graves disease. CDR3s include the opening cysteine and the closing phenylalanine or tryptophan. D genes are given only for firm matches. Clone size is shown for a subset of rows, as once, few, many or a class of expanded clone.

CDR3 DNA: TGTGCCAGCAGCCGTGGACTAGCGTTTACCTACGAGCAGTACTTC; CDR3 protein: CASSRGLAFTYEQYF; J gene: TRBJ2-7; clone size: NA; V gene: TRBV7-6; D gene: TRBD2
CDR3 DNA: TGTGCCAGTAGTCGACAGGGCCGGAGCTCCTACGAGCAGTACTTC; CDR3 protein: CASSRQGRSSYEQYF; J gene: TRBJ2-7; clone size: many; V gene: TRBV19; D gene: TRBD1
CDR3 DNA: TGCGCCAGCAGCCAAGAGGGGACAATGACTTTAGGGGAAAAACTGTTTTTT; CDR3 protein: CASSQEGTMTLGEKLFF; J gene: TRBJ1-4; clone size: few; V gene: TRBV4-1; D gene: NA
CDR3 DNA: TGTGCCAGCAACTCTCTCGGCTCCGATACGCAGTATTTT; CDR3 protein: CASNSLGSDTQYF; J gene: TRBJ2-3; clone size: NA; V gene: TRBV27; D gene: NA
CDR3 DNA: TGTGCCAGCAGATTAAATTCAGGGGTGATCAAGGCTGAAGCTTTCTTT; CDR3 protein: CASRLNSGVIKAEAFF; J gene: TRBJ1-1; clone size: NA; V gene: TRBV9; D gene: NA
CDR3 DNA: TGTGCCAGCAGTTTGCCGTCTAGCGGGAGGTACGAGCAGTACTTC; CDR3 protein: CASSLPSSGRYEQYF; J gene: TRBJ2-7; clone size: many; V gene: TRBV6-2/TRBV6-3; D gene: TRBD2
CDR3 DNA: TGTGCCAGCAAGACCGGTACCACAGATACGCAGTATTTT; CDR3 protein: CASKTGTTDTQYF; J gene: TRBJ2-3; clone size: few; V gene: TRBV19; D gene: NA
CDR3 DNA: TGTGCCAGCAGCTTAGTAACAGGGGAAAGCACAGATACGCAGTATTTT; CDR3 protein: CASSLVTGESTDTQYF; J gene: TRBJ2-3; clone size: many; V gene: TRBV7-6; D gene: TRBD1
CDR3 DNA: TGTGCCAGCAGCTTGGGCGGGAGTGTTGGAGAGACCCAGTACTTC; CDR3 protein: CASSLGGSVGETQYF; J gene: TRBJ2-5; clone size: few; V gene: TRBV7-2; D gene: TRBD2
CDR3 DNA: TGTGCCACCAGCAGAACCCAAGACAGAAAGGAGTTCTTC; CDR3 protein: CATSRTQDRKEFF; J gene: TRBJ2-1; clone size: NA; V gene: TRBV15; D gene: NA
CDR3 DNA: TGTGCCAGTACTCCCCCCTGGGGGTCCCTGAACACTGAAGCTTTCTTT; CDR3 protein: CASTPPWGSLNTEAFF; J gene: TRBJ1-1; clone size: NA; V gene: TRBV19; D gene: NA
CDR3 DNA: TGCGCCAGCAGTGAATACGCGGGGTATACGCAGTATTTT; CDR3 protein: CASSEYAGYTQYF; J gene: TRBJ2-3; clone size: NA; V gene: TRBV10-2; D gene: NA
CDR3 DNA: TGTGCCAGCAGCCTCACTCTAAGCTCCTACAATGAGCAGTTCTTC; CDR3 protein: CASSLTLSSYNEQFF; J gene: TRBJ2-1; clone size: many; V gene: TRBV7-2; D gene: NA
CDR3 DNA: TGTGCCAGCAGCTTGGGACAGGGACATGAAAAACTGTTTTTT; CDR3 protein: CASSLGQGHEKLFF; J gene: TRBJ1-4; clone size: many; V gene: TRBV7-8; D gene: TRBD1
CDR3 DNA: TGTGCCAGCAGCTTAGGGTTTACTCCCTACGAGCAGTACTTC; CDR3 protein: CASSLGFTPYEQYF; J gene: TRBJ2-7; clone size: NA; V gene: TRBV5-5; D gene: NA
CDR3 DNA: TGTGCCAGCAGCCCGCTAGCGGGAGCGGCAGATACGCAGTATTTT; CDR3 protein: CASSPLAGAADTQYF; J gene: TRBJ2-3; clone size: many; V gene: TRBV5-4; D gene: TRBD2
CDR3 DNA: TGTGCCAGCAGCTTGGTGGCTGTCTCTCCAGGCAATCAGCCCCAGCATTTT; CDR3 protein: CASSLVAVSPGNQPQHF; J gene: TRBJ1-5; clone size: few; V gene: TRBV5-8; D gene: NA
CDR3 DNA: TGCGCCAGCAGCGCACAGGGAGGTACTGGAAACACCATATATTTT; CDR3 protein: CASSAQGGTGNTIYF; J gene: TRBJ1-3; clone size: many; V gene: TRBV5-1; D gene: NA
CDR3 DNA: TGCAGTGCGAGGGTGTACCAAGAGACCCAGTACTTC; CDR3 protein: CSARVYQETQYF; J gene: TRBJ2-5; clone size: many; V gene: TRBV20-1; D gene: NA
CDR3 DNA: TGTGCCAGCAGTTACGGGCTAGCCCCCTACAATGAGCAGTTCTTC; CDR3 protein: CASSYGLAPYNEQFF; J gene: TRBJ2-1; clone size: many; V gene: TRBV6-2/TRBV6-3; D gene: NA
CDR3 DNA: TGTGCCAGCAGTGCCCCGGGACCCCTCCACTTT; CDR3 protein: CASSAPGPLHF; J gene: TRBJ1-6; clone size: many; V gene: TRBV27; D gene: NA
CDR3 DNA: TGCGCCAGCAGCTTGTATGGGGAGGGCCTGAGCTCCTACAATGAGCAGTTCTTC; CDR3 protein: CASSLYGEGLSSYNEQFF; J gene: TRBJ2-1; clone size: many; V gene: TRBV5-1; D gene: TRBD2
CDR3 DNA: TGTGCCAGCAGTTTCGACAGGGGGCCCTACAATGAGCAGTTCTTC; CDR3 protein: CASSFDRGPYNEQFF; J gene: TRBJ2-1; clone size: few; V gene: TRBV12-3/TRBV12-4; D gene: TRBD1
CDR3 DNA: TGTGCCAGCAGTGAAAGGGACGACCGGGGTGAAAAACTGTTTTTT; CDR3 protein: CASSERDDRGEKLFF; J gene: TRBJ1-4; clone size: many; V gene: TRBV2; D gene: NA
CDR3 DNA: TGTGCCAGCAGACGCACCGGTAGCGGGAGGGGGGCTTACGAGCAGTACTTC; CDR3 protein: CASRRTGSGRGAYEQYF; J gene: TRBJ2-7; clone size: NA; V gene: TRBV6-1; D gene: TRBD2
CDR3 DNA: TGTGCCAGCAGTGGGCAGCCTCTCGGCGAGCAGTACTTC; CDR3 protein: CASSGQPLGEQYF; J gene: TRBJ2-7; clone size: many; V gene: TRBV25-1; D gene: NA
CDR3 DNA: TGTGCCAGCAGTTACGGCAGGGCGAATGGCTACACCTTC; CDR3 protein: CASSYGRANGYTF; J gene: TRBJ1-2; clone size: few; V gene: TRBV6-5; D gene: NA
CDR3 DNA: TGTGCCAGCAGCTTAGAATCATCCACTGAAGCTTTCTTT; CDR3 protein: CASSLESSTEAFF; J gene: TRBJ1-1; clone size: few; V gene: TRBV7-2; D gene: NA
CDR3 DNA: TGTGCCAGCAGCACGACAGGCAAAGATACGCAGTATTTT; CDR3 protein: CASSTTGKDTQYF; J gene: TRBJ2-3; clone size: many; V gene: TRBV13; D gene: NA
CDR3 DNA: TGCAGTGCTAGACCGTTGGGGCTCAACTATGGCTACACCTTC; CDR3 protein: CSARPLGLNYGYTF; J gene: TRBJ1-2; clone size: few; V gene: TRBV20-1; D gene: NA
CDR3 DNA: TGCGCCAGCAGTGATCCCGGGACTAGCGGACAAGAGACCCAGTACTTC; CDR3 protein: CASSDPGTSGQETQYF; J gene: TRBJ2-5; clone size: many; V gene: TRBV10-2; D gene: TRBD2
CDR3 DNA: TGCAGCGTTTTTGACAGCTACGAGCAGTACTTC; CDR3 protein: CSVFDSYEQYF; J gene: TRBJ2-7; clone size: NA; V gene: TRBV29-1; D gene: NA
CDR3 DNA: TGTGCCAGCAGCTTAGGAGGCGGGAGGCTCCACAATGAGCAGTTCTTC; CDR3 protein: CASSLGGGRLHNEQFF; J gene: TRBJ2-1; clone size: NA; V gene: TRBV7-9; D gene: TRBD2
CDR3 DNA: TGTGCCAGCAGCTTGGACAGGGATGTGGCTGGGGCCAACGTCCTGACTTTC; CDR3 protein: CASSLDRDVAGANVLTF; J gene: TRBJ2-6; clone size: NA; V gene: TRBV6-1; D gene: TRBD1
CDR3 DNA: TGCGCCAGCAGGGTGAGCGGGAGTCGGAACGAGCAGTACTTC; CDR3 protein: CASRVSGSRNEQYF; J gene: TRBJ2-7; clone size: few; V gene: TRBV10-2; D gene: TRBD2
CDR3 DNA: TGTGCCAGCAGGGAGGCGGGAGGGCCCTTCAGGCAGTATTTT; CDR3 protein: CASREAGGPFRQYF; J gene: TRBJ2-3; clone size: once; V gene: TRBV6-4; D gene: TRBD2
CDR3 DNA: TGTGCCAGCAGTCCTACTAGCGGGATCACCTACGAGCAGTACTTC; CDR3 protein: CASSPTSGITYEQYF; J gene: TRBJ2-7; clone size: many; V gene: TRBV9; D gene: TRBD2
CDR3 DNA: TGTGCCACGAGCTGGGACAGGGCGGTCTACGAGCAGTACTTC; CDR3 protein: CATSWDRAVYEQYF; J gene: TRBJ2-7; clone size: NA; V gene: TRBV2; D gene: TRBD1
CDR3 DNA: TGTGCCACCAGTGACCAGACTAGCGGGACCACCTACTCCTACAATGAGCAGTTCTTC; CDR3 protein: CATSDQTSGTTYSYNEQFF; J gene: TRBJ2-1; clone size: many; V gene: TRBV24-1; D gene: TRBD2
CDR3 DNA: TGTGCCAGCAGTTACGGACTAGCGGGAGAGAATGAGCAGTTCTTC; CDR3 protein: CASSYGLAGENEQFF; J gene: TRBJ2-1; clone size: many; V gene: TRBV6-2/TRBV6-3; D gene: TRBD2
CDR3 DNA: TGTGCCAGCAGTTTATCCCGACAGCTGAACACCGGGGAGCTGTTTTTT; CDR3 protein: CASSLSRQLNTGELFF; J gene: TRBJ2-2; clone size: many; V gene: TRBV28; D gene: NA
CDR3 DNA: TGTGCCACCAGTGATTCGCAGGGATCCTCCGAAGCTTTCTTT; CDR3 protein: CATSDSQGSSEAFF; J gene: TRBJ1-1; clone size: NA; V gene: TRBV24-1; D gene: NA